What follows are 27 T cell receptor beta chains derived from one specimen sequenced in a study of T cells in Graves' hyperthyroidism and ophthalmopathy (dated by TCRdb to 2018 to 2020). The method behind the library was multiplex PCR. TCRdb lists the instrument as Illumina HiSeq 2000. The TCR beta CDR3 regions were amplified from RNA transcripts. The TCR CDR3 was subjected to a first round of RT-PCR using the HTBI primer set and the Qiagen OneStep RT-PCR kit. Using fastp trimming at Q25 and MiXCR clonotype assembly, TCRdb reanalyzed the public sequencing data and kept in-frame beta chains. A single entry per CDR3 protein holds the most common genes and DNA from its merged rows. Present in this sample are approximately 610,000 distinct CDR3 sequences, approximately 15% of which were seen just once. Around 19% of the sample lies in the top ten. The sample comprised blood. Receptors originate from a woman aged 18-29 years with Graves' hyperthyroidism.

This clonotype was seen repeatedly, ten times or more. Its ends do not fully match the called genes, so a read error is possible. The chain carries TRBV7-2 and TRBJ2-7; TRBD2 aligns across 11 bases. The V gene's germline CDR1 is SGHTA and CDR2 FQGNSA. CDR3 length equals 14 residues. CDR3 protein: CASRLGLADYEQYF. The DNA of the CDR3 is TGTGCCAGCCGCTTGGGACTAGCGGACTACGAGCAGTACTTC.

Ten or more counts support this clonotype. V gene TRBV6-1 combines with J gene TRBJ2-7; D not resolved. V was trimmed by 6 bases and J by 3 bases, leaving 9 bases between them. CDR1 and CDR2 (germline): MNHNS, SASEGT. This CDR3 comprises 12 residues. CDR3: CASSETGYEQYF. The CDR3 DNA reads TGTGCCAGCAGCGAGACCGGCTACGAGCAGTACTTC.

This clonotype was recorded a few times. The chain has TRBV7-2 and TRBJ2-2; tentatively, D is TRBD1 (5 bases). Trimming stripped 5 bases from V and 1 base from J, with 14 bases between. Germline loops: CDR1 SGHTA, CDR2 FQGNSA. The CDR3 length is 16 residues. The CDR3 sequence is CASSPGGARNTGELFF. The DNA for the CDR3 is TGTGCCAGCAGCCCTGGTGGGGCTAGGAACACCGGGGAGCTGTTTTTT.

This clonotype has just a few counts. The chain uses TRBV27 and TRBJ2-5, with TRBD2 as a possible D gene (6 bases). The CDR3 is 17 amino acids. The V end lost 2 bases, the J end lost 2 bases, and 18 bases lay between the germline ends. Germline CDR1 reads MNHEY; CDR2 reads SMNVEV (reference sequence). The CDR3 region has the DNA TGTGCCAGCAGTTTAAGCCCCGGACTACGGGGTCAAGAGACCCAGTACTTC. This gives the protein CASSLSPGLRGQETQYF.

The chain joins TRBV20-1 to TRBJ2-7; 11 bases are shared with TRBD2. Germline CDR1 is DFQATT and CDR2 is SNEGSKA (reference sequence). V lost 5 bases, J lost 3 bases, and 12 bases stayed unmatched. The CDR3 contains 16 residues. The CDR3 protein is CSAPSSGTSGFYEQYF. The CDR3 DNA is TGCAGTGCTCCCTCCTCCGGGACTAGCGGATTCTACGAGCAGTACTTC.

This clonotype came up many times. The chain employs TRBV2 and TRBJ1-5; 7 positions match TRBD1. CDR3 length: 16 residues. J was trimmed by 0 bases and V by 2 bases; bases with no gene match: 4. Germline loops: CDR1 SNHLY, CDR2 FYNNEI. DNA for the CDR3: TGTGCCAGCAGTGAAACCCGACAGGGTAGCAATCAGCCCCAGCATTTT. Amino acid sequence: CASSETRQGSNQPQHF.

This clonotype showed up many times. The chain uses TRBV4-1 and TRBJ2-3, with D perhaps given as TRBD1 or TRBD2 (6 bases each). Looked up from germline, CDR1 is MGHRA and CDR2 is YSYEKL. The ends were cut back, 4 bases at V and 1 base at J, with 15 bases in the middle. The CDR3 has 16 residues. The CDR3 region has the DNA TGCGCCAGCAGCCTCGGAGGGACACTGCGCACAGATACGCAGTATTTT. It specifies CASSLGGTLRTDTQYF.

The genes are TRBV19 and TRBJ2-2, with D tentatively TRBD1 (6 bases). Germline CDR1 is LNHDA and CDR2 is SQIVND (reference sequence). The germline V and J ends were trimmed by 2 bases and 1 base, with 11 bases remaining between them. This CDR3 spans 16 amino acids. This chain's CDR3 is CASSIIEGENTGELFF. CDR3 DNA: TGTGCCAGTAGTATAATCGAGGGGGAGAACACCGGGGAGCTGTTTTTT. Together with reference TRBV19 and TRBJ2-2, the CDR3 gives the full variable domain: DGGITQSPKYLFRKEGQNVTLSCEQNLNHDAMYWYRQDPGQGLRLIYYSQIVNDFQKGDIAEGYSVSREKKESFPLTVTSAQKNPTAFYLCASSIIEGENTGELFFGEGSRLTVL.

A remark on this clonotype: One base away lies a much larger clone, so this may be a sequencing read error. CDR3 loop: CASRWGGETRYF. The CDR3, as DNA: TGTGCCAGCAGGTGGGGGGGAGAGACCCGGTACTTC. The V and J genes are TRBV12-3 or TRBV12-4 and TRBJ2-5, with 7 positions matching TRBD2. This CDR3 is 12 amino acids long.

This clonotype came up a few times. This chain uses TRBV4-1 with TRBJ2-4; D might be TRBD1 (6 bases). Germline V gives CDR1 MGHRA, CDR2 YSYEKL. This CDR3 has 16 amino acids. The V and J ends lost 2 bases and 7 bases respectively, with 18 bases between them. The CDR3 nucleotides read TGCGCCAGCAGCCAAATCCCGGGGACATTGGGGAACATTCAGTACTTC. Its protein is CASSQIPGTLGNIQYF.

V usage is TRBV24-1 and J usage is TRBJ2-1; D gene ambiguous. The CDR3 totals 17 residues. From germline, CDR1 is KGHDR and CDR2 SFDVKD. V gave up 0 bases and J gave up 0 bases, with 11 bases separating them. The CDR3 DNA sequence: TGTGCCACCAGTGATTTGAAAACACAGAGCTCCTACAATGAGCAGTTCTTC. It is translated as CATSDLKTQSSYNEQFF.

This clonotype was recorded a few times. The chain uses TRBV6-1 and TRBJ2-1; 8 nucleotides align to TRBD2. The germline V gene has CDR1 MNHNS and CDR2 SASEGT. Trimming cost V 6 bases and J 14 bases; bases outside gene matches: 9. The length of the CDR3 is 12 residues. The CDR3: CASRSPDGREFF. The CDR3 DNA reads TGTGCCAGCAGGTCACCCGACGGGAGGGAGTTCTTC.

The chain recombines TRBV28 with TRBJ1-6, with 7 bases aligning to TRBD1. The CDR3 length is 14 residues. Trimming at V came to 6 bases and at J to 6 bases, leaving 5 bases not matched to a gene. Germline V lookup: CDR1 MDHEN, CDR2 SYDVKM. In DNA form, the CDR3 reads TGTGCCAGCAGCCAAGGGGGCTTTAATTCACCCCTCCACTTT. This codes for CASSQGGFNSPLHF.

The V gene is TRBV28, the J gene TRBJ1-2; no reliable D call. Germline CDR1 MDHEN, CDR2 SYDVKM. CDR3 length: 13 amino acids. V was shortened by 3 bases and J by 8 bases, with 13 bases between the two germline ends. CDR3 loop: CASSFLGNEGYTF. For the CDR3, the DNA is TGTGCCAGCAGTTTTCTCGGGAATGAGGGCTACACCTTC.

This clonotype was found a few times. Its ends do not fully match the called genes, so a read error is possible. This rearrangement joins TRBV11-1 to TRBJ1-1; D is ambiguous. The CDR3 length is 14 residues. Germline assignment: CDR1 SGHAT and CDR2 FQDESV (reference sequence). CDR3 nucleotide sequence: TGCGCCAGCAGCTTACTGGGTCGACAAACTGAAGCTTTCTTT. Its protein is CASSLLGRQTEAFF.

A remark on this clonotype: Since a much larger clone is just one base distant, this may be a read error. This chain connects TRBV20-1 to TRBJ2-3; 7 nucleotides match TRBD2. CDR1 is DFQATT and CDR2 is SNEGSKA in the germline V gene (reference sequence). CDR3 length: 15 residues. The V and J ends lost 5 bases and 1 base, in that order; junction bases with no gene match: 9. The CDR3 here is CSAVIVRGGTDTQYF. The CDR3, as DNA: TGCAGTGCTGTCATAGTACGGGGGGGCACAGATACGCAGTATTTT.

The sample holds many counts of this clonotype. The V call is TRBV19, the J call TRBJ1-2; 8 bases are shared with TRBD1. V lost 3 bases and J lost 4; bases outside the gene matches: 10. CDR1 and CDR2 (germline): LNHDA, SQIVND (reference sequence). There are 16 residues in the CDR3. The CDR3 spells CASSIGGGQGAYGYTF. The CDR3 nucleotides read TGTGCCAGTAGTATTGGTGGTGGGCAGGGGGCCTATGGCTACACCTTC.

V is TRBV12-5 and J is TRBJ2-2; either TRBD1 or TRBD2 may fit D (7 bases each). Trimming stripped 0 bases from V and 0 bases from J, with 17 bases between. This CDR3 spans 19 amino acids. CDR1 is LGHNT and CDR2 is FRNRAP in the germline V gene. The DNA for the CDR3 is TGTGCTAGTGGTTTGGTAAGCGGGACAGACATTCCGAACACCGGGGAGCTGTTTTTT. Its protein product is CASGLVSGTDIPNTGELFF. The entire variable domain, with the rest obtained from reference TRBV12-5 and TRBJ2-2, is as follows: DARVTQTPRHKVTEMGQEVTMRCQPILGHNTVFWYRQTMMQGLELLAYFRNRAPLDDSGMPKDRFSAEMPDATLATLKIQPSEPRDSAVYFCASGLVSGTDIPNTGELFFGEGSRLTVL.

The chain is built from TRBV5-1 and TRBJ1-4; perhaps TRBD1 as D (5 bases). The V end lost 4 bases, the J end lost 3 bases, and 13 bases lay between the germline ends. Germline CDR1 and CDR2: SGHRS and YFSETQ. The CDR3 runs 15 residues. This chain's CDR3 is CASSDRGNSNEKLFF. CDR3 in DNA: TGCGCCAGCAGCGACCGGGGGAACTCTAATGAAAAACTGTTTTTT.

This clonotype came up a few times. The V and J genes are TRBV10-3 and TRBJ2-5; TRBD1 agrees at 8 bases. This CDR3 is 13 amino acids long. In germline, CDR1 is ENHRY, CDR2 SYGVKD. J was trimmed by 5 bases and V by 11 bases; bases with no gene match: 10. The CDR3 here is CAQRQGLGETQYF. The CDR3 coding sequence is TGTGCCCAACGACAGGGGCTTGGGGAGACCCAGTACTTC.

This clonotype was recorded at least ten times. The chain couples TRBV2 to TRBJ2-7; no definite D call. This CDR3 contains 15 residues. V shed 5 bases and J shed 2 bases, with 16 bases lying between them. CDR1 and CDR2 (germline): SNHLY, FYNNEI. CDR3 in amino acids: CASSHYIRQTYEQYF. Here the CDR3 DNA reads TGTGCCAGCAGTCACTACATCAGGCAGACCTACGAGCAGTACTTC. The full variable domain, its missing parts supplied by reference TRBV2 and TRBJ2-7, is EPEVTQTPSHQVTQMGQEVILRCVPISNHLYFYWYRQILGQKVEFLVSFYNNEISEKSEIFDDQFSVERPDGSNFTLKIRSTKLEDSAMYFCASSHYIRQTYEQYFGPGTRLTVT.

This chain uses TRBV14 with TRBJ1-2; TRBD1 agrees at 7 bases. The CDR3 loop spans 14 amino acids. Trimming removed 0 bases from V and 5 bases from J; junction bases left unmatched: 3. The germline CDR1 and CDR2 sequences are SGHDN and FVKESK. The CDR3: CASSQDGTVYGYTF. For the CDR3, the DNA is TGTGCCAGCAGCCAAGATGGGACAGTGTATGGCTACACCTTC.

This clonotype was seen at least ten times. The rearrangement uses TRBV7-6 and TRBJ1-5; TRBD1 might be the D (5 bases). V was pared by 1 base and J by 2 bases, with 9 bases between. Germline V gene lookup returns CDR1 SGHVS and CDR2 FNYEAQ. This CDR3 has 15 amino acids. CDR3 residues: CASSLGGRGNQPQHF. In DNA form, the CDR3 reads TGTGCCAGCAGCTTAGGGGGCCGCGGCAATCAGCCCCAGCATTTT.

There are many counts of this clonotype. The chain carries TRBV7-8 and TRBJ2-2, with 7 bases that match TRBD1. This CDR3 has 17 residues. CDR1 and CDR2 from the germline V gene are SGHVS and FQNEAQ. The ends lost 5 bases at V and 0 bases at J; junction bases unmatched: 9. The CDR3 here is CASSRKQGTSNTGELFF. The CDR3 DNA follows: TGTGCCAGCAGCCGAAAACAGGGGACATCGAACACCGGGGAGCTGTTTTTT. The complete variable domain, with remaining parts taken from reference TRBV7-8 and TRBJ2-2, reads GAGVSQSPRYKVAKRGQDVALRCDPISGHVSLFWYQQALGQGPEFLTYFQNEAQLDKSGLPSDRFFAERPEGSVSTLKIQRTQQEDSAVYLCASSRKQGTSNTGELFFGEGSRLTVL.

This chain connects TRBV7-2 to TRBJ2-7; no definite D call. Deletions cut 2 bases from V and 1 base from J, with 15 bases between. This CDR3 has 16 amino acids. Germline values: CDR1 SGHTA, CDR2 FQGNSA. The CDR3 nucleotides are TGTGCCAGCAGCTTAAGGCGGAGTGTTTTTTCCTACGAGCAGTACTTC. The encoded protein is CASSLRRSVFSYEQYF.

The count of this clonotype is one. The V call is TRBV24-1, the J call TRBJ2-3; 11 bases fit TRBD2. The V gene end was trimmed by 4 bases and the J gene end by 4 bases; junction bases not matched to a gene: 15. The length of the CDR3 is 19 residues. The germline V gene encodes CDR1 KGHDR and CDR2 SFDVKD. In DNA form, the CDR3 reads TGTGCCACCAGTGAGCCCGCGGGGCTTAGCGGGAGGGGAGCAGATACGCAGTATTTT. Protein sequence: CATSEPAGLSGRGADTQYF.

This clonotype was seen many times. The chain uses TRBV2 and TRBJ1-6; the match to TRBD1 covers 7 bases. Germline V gene data show CDR1 as SNHLY and CDR2 as FYNNEI. The length of the CDR3 is 14 residues. Germline trimming cut 6 bases from V and 4 bases from J; bases unmatched to any gene: 3. For the CDR3, the DNA is TGTGCCAGCAGCGCGACAGGGTATAATTCACCCCTCCACTTT. Amino acid sequence: CASSATGYNSPLHF.